The next 8 T cell receptor beta chains were all read from a single sample in a study of shared clonotypes between healthy human individuals (dated by TCRdb to about 2020). Preparation of the library involved the immunoSEQ multiplex PCR assay. TCRdb retrieved this table from immuneACCESS and kept in-frame rearrangements only. Not all clones are present; in checked studies, unresolved V genes account for under half, and no reason is known for the remainder. Across this sample there are 950,000 to 1,300,000 clones, with roughly 80% seen only once. Of the sample, approximately 1.5% is held by the ten largest clones. Specimen: memory CD4+ T cells sorted from blood. In light of the paper, this sample's cell subset or site label describes: CD45RA-negative fraction. These receptors came from a man aged 18 to 30 in good health.

This sequence joins TRBV2 and TRBJ2-1; the match to TRBD2 covers 12 bases. Losses at the gene ends were 1 base for V and 9 bases for J; bases not matched to a gene: 7. From germline, CDR1 is SNHLY and CDR2 FYNNEI. The CDR3 totals 16 residues. This CDR3 reads CASSEEGLAGSGEQFF. For the CDR3, the DNA is TGTGCCAGCAGTGAAGAAGGACTAGCGGGAAGCGGTGAGCAGTTCTTC.

This clone was seen once. V is TRBV28 and J is TRBJ1-1; 8 nucleotides line up with TRBD1. Germline loops: CDR1 MDHEN, CDR2 SYDVKM. The CDR3 has 14 amino acids. The V segment lost 3 bases and the J segment 10 bases; nucleotides outside the gene matches: 10. The CDR3 nucleotides read TGTGCCAGCAGTTTTCCAGGGGCAGGGGGCTTAGCTTTCTTT. Translation: CASSFPGAGGLAFF. Variable domain in full (rest from reference TRBV28 and TRBJ1-1): DVKVTQSSRYLVKRTGEKVFLECVQDMDHENMFWYRQDPGLGLRLIYFSYDVKMKEKGDIPEGYSVSREKKERFSLILESASTNQTSMYLCASSFPGAGGLAFFGQGTRLTVV.

In its sample, this clone was seen once. This chain uses TRBV11-2 with TRBJ2-2; TRBD1 is a possible D gene (6 bases). The CDR3 runs to 17 residues. Per the germline V gene, CDR1 is SGHAT and CDR2 is FQNNGV. V was trimmed by 4 bases and J by 0 bases, leaving 15 bases between them. The CDR3 bases are TGTGCCAGCAGCTCGACTTTACGACAGGCGAACACCGGGGAGCTGTTTTTT. Protein product: CASSSTLRQANTGELFF.

This chain joins TRBV7-2 and TRBJ2-5; D possibly matches TRBD1 or TRBD2 (5 bases each). V lost 5 bases, J lost 4 bases, and 17 bases lay in between. The CDR3 loop spans 15 amino acids. Per the germline V gene, CDR1 is SGHTA and CDR2 is FQGNSA. In DNA, the CDR3 is TGTGCCAGCAGCCCCTCCTACGGGGCGGGAGAGACCCAGTACTTC. Its translation is CASSPSYGAGETQYF. The whole variable domain, filled in from reference TRBV7-2 and TRBJ2-5, reads GAGVSQSPSNKVTEKGKDVELRCDPISGHTALYWYRQSLGQGLEFLIYFQGNSAPDKSGLPSDRFSAERTGGSVSTLTIQRTQQEDSAVYLCASSPSYGAGETQYFGPGTRLLVL.

The chain recombines TRBV7-6 with TRBJ2-2; 10 nucleotides line up with TRBD2. The V gene's germline CDR1 is SGHVS and CDR2 FNYEAQ. V was pared by 6 bases and J by 6 bases, with 7 bases of the junction left unmatched. The CDR3 runs to 15 residues. CDR3 coding DNA: TGTGCCAGCAGGCGAAGCGGGGGGGCATCCGGGGAGCTGTTTTTT. Encoded protein: CASRRSGGASGELFF.

The chain couples TRBV30 to TRBJ1-2; D not certain. The CDR3 spans 12 residues. Looked up from germline, CDR1 is GTSNPN and CDR2 is SVGIG (reference sequence). V dropped 7 bases and J dropped 1 base, with 10 bases sitting between them. The chain's CDR3 is CASPGGNYGYTF. CDR3 nucleotide sequence: TGTGCCTCGCCCGGCGGTAACTATGGCTACACCTTC. Together with reference TRBV30 and TRBJ1-2, the CDR3 gives the full variable domain: SQTIHQWPATLVQPVGSPLSLECTVEGTSNPNLYWYRQAAGRGLQLLFYSVGIGQISSEVPQNLSASRPQDRQFILSSKKLLLSDSGFYLCASPGGNYGYTFGSGTRLTVV.

This clone was counted a single time. The rearrangement links TRBV9 to TRBJ2-3; D not certain. Trimming stripped 2 bases from V and 2 bases from J, with 9 bases between. The germline gives CDR1 SGDLS, CDR2 YYNGEE. This CDR3 contains 14 residues. The CDR3 spells CASSVNTLTDTQYF. DNA of the CDR3: TGTGCCAGCAGCGTCAATACCCTCACAGATACGCAGTATTTT.

The rearrangement joins TRBV5-1 to TRBJ1-3; maybe TRBD1 (6 bases). The CDR3 loop spans 13 amino acids. Per the germline V gene, CDR1 is SGHRS and CDR2 is YFSETQ. V was pared by 4 bases and J by 3 bases, with 8 bases between. The CDR3 nucleotides are TGCGCCAGCAGCCGGGACAATGGAAACACCATATATTTT. Translated: CASSRDNGNTIYF.